Below, one TCR beta chain is given with its context. What it binds is unknown. Sequencing used immunoSEQ multiplex PCR; TCRdb keeps in-frame clones, though not all of them. The data show roughly 81,000 clones, with 85% to 90% seen just once and approximately 0.47% held by the top ten. The CDR3 loop spans 14 amino acids. Per the germline V gene, CDR1 is PRHDT and CDR2 is FYEKMQ (reference sequence). The V and J ends lost 4 bases and 11 bases respectively, with 15 bases between them. This sample stems from a study of OX40 agonist ivuxolimab in advanced cancers. Study overall: Across the patients, intravenous ivuxolimab was delivered every 2 weeks at 0.01 to 10 mg/kg. Enrolled patients in dose escalation had cancers that were hepatocellular carcinoma, melanoma, renal cell or head and neck cancer. Age averaged 60 years (range roughly 20 to 90), and more than 80% were male.

Study conclusions and caveats: At doses 0.1 to 3.0 mg/kg, CD4+ and CD8+ clones expanded.

The input for sequencing was CD4+ or CD8+ T cells sorted from blood, taken in a trial of the OX40 agonist ivuxolimab. This clonotype originated in an adult with an advanced solid tumor such as melanoma, head and neck, liver or kidney cancer. The J gene is TRBJ1-6, the V gene TRBV13, with D possibly TRBD1 on 5 matching bases. In nucleotides, the CDR3 is TGTGCCAGCAGCTCTACCGGGACCGGAGCACCCCTCCACTTT. Encoded protein: CASSSTGTGAPLHF. The full variable domain, with the rest looked up from reference TRBV13 and TRBJ1-6, is AAGVIQSPRHLIKEKRETATLKCYPIPRHDTVYWYQQGPGQDPQFLISFYEKMQSDKGSIPDRFSAQQFSDYHSELNMSSLELGDSALYFCASSSTGTGAPLHFGNGTRLTVT.